This T cell receptor beta chain came from a study of response to subunit inactivated influenza vaccine. Points from the study as a whole: Each seasonal influenza vaccination recruits few new T cells, the authors suggested.

This CDR3 has 13 amino acids. Deletions cut 3 bases from V and 8 bases from J, with 16 bases between. The germline gives CDR1 DFQATT, CDR2 SNEGSKA (reference sequence). TCRdb ran MiXCR on the RT-PCR reads and lists one entry per CDR3 protein. The table includes hundreds of thousands of distinct CDR3 sequences, around 11% detected once. Worth noting for this clonotype: The antigen remains unidentified.

The rearrangement joins TRBV20-1 to TRBJ1-1; D gene uncertain. The TCR comes from a man in his fifties or sixties who received an inactivated influenza vaccine. Material: PBMCs from blood, obtained on the day of vaccination. CDR3 nucleotide sequence: TGCAGTGCTAGGTCCCGGGCGGGGATCGAAGCTTTCTTT. The encoded protein is CSARSRAGIEAFF.